This T cell receptor (beta chain) stems from a study of OX40 agonist ivuxolimab in advanced cancers. In terms of the full investigation: Ivuxolimab was an agonistic, fully human IgG2 monoclonal antibody directed against OX40 (CD134), a costimulatory receptor. The purpose of peripheral TCRbeta sequencing was to test whether ivuxolimab changed TCR sequence diversity and led to clonal T-cell expansion. The paper reports the monotherapy dose-escalation portion (N of about 52 patients) of the phase I ivuxolimab trial. Patients were allowed to have had prior anti-PD-1, anti-PD-L1 or anti-CTLA-4 therapy, and approximately 37% of the dose-escalation patients had been treated with checkpoint inhibitors. Among the roughly 50 dose-escalation patients, 19 had hepatocellular carcinoma, roughly 15 melanoma, 9 renal cell carcinoma and 9 head and neck cancer. Intravenous ivuxolimab was administered to patients every 2 weeks at six dose levels: 0.01, 0.1, 0.3, 1.5, 3 and 10 mg/kg. In the dose-escalation cohort, around four fifths of patients were male, and the mean age was 60 years with a range of about 20 to 79. Partial responses were achieved by three dose-escalation patients, of whom one had hepatocellular carcinoma and two had cutaneous melanoma.

The trial excluded patients who had a history of autoimmune disease or who were on systemic immunosuppression. Peripheral blood for TCR sequencing was drawn from every dose cohort at baseline, at cycle 4 day 1 and at cycle 7 day 1. The samples were taken from a phase I, first-in-human, multicenter, open-label dose-escalation trial of ivuxolimab. Adults with locally advanced or metastatic melanoma, renal cell, hepatocellular, or head and neck squamous cell carcinoma were enrolled in the trial. Before TCR sequencing, CD4+ T cells and CD8+ T cells from peripheral blood were sorted into separate populations. Beyond this particular receptor, the publication reports: On average, CD8+ T cells showed more expanded clones than CD4+ T cells after ivuxolimab. In the 0.1-3.0 mg/kg groups, partial responders had among the lowest normalized peripheral clonal expansion, particularly in CD8+ T cells. Low levels of normalized T-cell clonal expansion were also seen in some patients who did not respond. The antigen specificity of the clonally expanded peripheral T cells was not determined. Clonal expansion of both CD4+ and CD8+ blood T cells was observed from baseline to week 6 at doses 0.1 to 3.0 mg/kg.

To sequence the TCRbeta CDR3 region, genomic DNA was isolated from the sorted cells. The immunoSEQ Assay was used for sequencing of TCRbeta CDR3 regions. TCRdb's version of the immuneACCESS table is confined to in-frame rearrangements and falls short of the full clone set. An unresolved V gene accounts for under half of the shortfall where checked; the remainder is of unknown origin. Across this sample there are roughly 56,000 clones, with about 82% seen only once. The ten largest account for over 3.5% of the sample. As regards this clone: Its antigen remains unidentified. No much larger clonotype is one base removed from it; base qualities were not supplied.

Sequencing was performed on CD4+ or CD8+ T cells sorted from blood, taken in a trial of the OX40 agonist ivuxolimab. The origin of this receptor is an adult with an advanced solid tumor such as melanoma, head and neck, liver or kidney cancer.

The DNA sequence is given as TGTGCCAGCAGGGACGGAATTTACGAGCAGTACTTC. Its product reads: CASRDGIYEQYF. The chain is assembled from TRBV28 and TRBJ2-7; no D gene can be assigned with confidence. CDR3 length: 12 amino acids, cysteine to phenylalanine. The read is trimmed to its CDR3 DNA, 36 bases read in frame from base 1. Trimming removed 6 bases from V and 4 bases from J, leaving 10 bases between the germline ends. In the germline V gene, CDR1 corresponds to MDHEN and CDR2 to SYDVKM. The variable domain in full, with residues beyond the CDR3 obtained from the reference TRBV28 and TRBJ2-7 genes, is DVKVTQSSRYLVKRTGEKVFLECVQDMDHENMFWYRQDPGLGLRLIYFSYDVKMKEKGDIPEGYSVSREKKERFSLILESASTNQTSMYLCASRDGIYEQYFGPGTRLTVT.